The clone carrying this TCR beta chain showed up just a few times. Through a sample-barcoded 5' primer and a J-beta primer mix, a second PCR was run for roughly 7 to 12 cycles. Sequencing yielded, for each sample, at least 2.5 million paired-end reads carrying CDR3. TCRdb independently ran MiXCR on the 5' RACE reads; one entry per CDR3 protein. The sample carries about 1.7 million distinct CDR3 sequences, approximately 30% recorded once. The trim removed 5 bases at V and 7 bases at J, leaving 8 bases unmatched. The length of the CDR3 is 15 residues. Looked up from germline, CDR1 is LNHDA and CDR2 is SQIVND (reference sequence). Donor samples were obtained from healthy Caucasian individuals from Russia, aged roughly 6 to 95. The data derive from a study of blood T cells in healthy people across ages.

The sequencing sample was made of blood. This chain links TRBV19 with TRBJ1-5; the match to TRBD1 covers 10 bases. The origin of this receptor is a woman aged 25-40 years in good health. In DNA, the CDR3 is TGTGCCAGTAGTGGCCGGGACAGGGGTCACCAGCCCCAGCATTTT. This gives the protein CASSGRDRGHQPQHF.